Here is one T cell receptor beta chain with its context. These data originate in a study of blood T cell repertoires in COVID-19. The CDR3 has 13 amino acids. V was trimmed by 11 bases and J by 4 bases, leaving 15 bases between them. Repertoires were generated with immunoSEQ multiplex PCR, while TCRdb's copy carries only in-frame clones and drops some. The sample has a few hundred thousand clones; less than 90% are singletons. Source material: peripheral blood. The sequence was obtained from a man aged 35-49 years with active or convalescent COVID-19. The chain uses TRBV12-3 or TRBV12-4 and TRBJ1-3; the D gene is possibly TRBD1 (6 bases). For the CDR3, the DNA is TGTGCCGCACAAACAGGGCCCGGAAACACCATATATTTT. It encodes CAAQTGPGNTIYF.